The 30 T cell receptor beta chains in this list originate from one sample, sequenced in a study of neurological immune-mediated disorders. TCRdb reprocessed the 5' RACE reads with MiXCR, giving one entry per CDR3 protein. The sample lists 45,000 to 60,000 distinct CDR3 sequences, about 3.5% occurring once. The sequenced material came from PBMCs. These TCRs come from a man aged 25 to 40 with multiple sclerosis.

Ten or more counts support this clonotype. This chain uses TRBV13 with TRBJ1-1, with D possibly TRBD1 on 5 matching bases. V was clipped by 2 bases and J by 11 bases, with 18 bases between them. CDR1 is PRHDT, CDR2 FYEKMQ, per germline (reference sequence). This CDR3 spans 14 amino acids. CDR3 sequence (DNA): TGTGCCAGCAGCTTAATGCGGGGGGATCAATTTGCTTTCTTT. It is translated as CASSLMRGDQFAFF.

This clonotype was detected many times. The chain carries TRBV5-1 and TRBJ1-2; D gene ambiguous. Between the trimmed V and J ends, which lost 4 bases and 4 bases, there was a span of 17 bases. The CDR3 covers 15 residues. The germline CDR1 and CDR2 sequences are SGHRS and YFSETQ. The chain's CDR3 is CASSPGFGESYGYTF. CDR3 DNA: TGCGCCAGCAGCCCGGGGTTTGGGGAAAGCTATGGCTACACCTTC.

There are many counts of this clonotype. The chain uses TRBV21-1 and TRBJ2-4; TRBD1 is taken as the D call from the table, unchecked against the DNA. TRBV21-1 is a known pseudogene. This CDR3 region has 15 residues. Written as DNA, the CDR3 is TGTGCCAGCAGGTCGGGGGCGGGAGCCAAAAACATTCAGTACTTC. Its translation: CASRSGAGAKNIQYF.

This clonotype was picked up many times. V is TRBV7-6 and J is TRBJ2-1, with TRBD2 identical over 10 bases. The V gene end was trimmed by 4 bases and the J gene end by 8 bases; junction bases not matched to a gene: 11. The germline V gene encodes CDR1 SGHVS and CDR2 FNYEAQ. This CDR3 has 16 residues. This CDR3 is CASSSGQRLAGDEQFF. CDR3 in DNA: TGTGCCAGCAGCTCTGGACAGAGACTAGCGGGCGATGAGCAGTTCTTC.

This clonotype has ten or more counts. The chain is built from TRBV5-1 and TRBJ2-7, with D hard to call. V lost 2 bases and J 4 bases, leaving 13 bases between the germline ends. The CDR3 is made up of 14 amino acids. Germline loops: CDR1 SGHRS, CDR2 YFSETQ. In nucleotides, the CDR3 is TGCGCCAGCAGCTTTAAGTACCCGCCTTACGAGCAGTACTTC. Its protein is CASSFKYPPYEQYF. The full variable domain, rest sourced from reference TRBV5-1 and TRBJ2-7, is KAGVTQTPRYLIKTRGQQVTLSCSPISGHRSVSWYQQTPGQGLQFLFEYFSETQRNKGNFPGRFSGRQFSNSRSEMNVSTLELGDSALYLCASSFKYPPYEQYFGPGTRLTVT.

This clonotype was observed at least ten times. This sequence joins TRBV7-6 and TRBJ2-1; D is possibly TRBD2 (5 bases). With 1 base removed from V and 9 bases from J, the gap between germline ends came to 7 bases. This CDR3 comprises 12 residues. CDR1 and CDR2 from the germline V gene are SGHVS and FNYEAQ. CDR3 coding DNA: TGTGCCAGCAGCTTAGTTGGGAGTGAGCAGTTCTTC. Residues: CASSLVGSEQFF.

This clonotype was counted at least ten times. The chain employs TRBV29-1 and TRBJ2-1, with 9 bases identical to TRBD2. The germline V gene encodes CDR1 SQVTM and CDR2 ANQGSEA. This CDR3 spans 15 amino acids. The J segment lost 8 bases and the V segment lost 3 bases, leaving 11 bases of the junction unmatched. CDR3 in amino acids: CSVEIVAGDRDEQFF. Written as DNA, the CDR3 is TGCAGCGTTGAGATAGTAGCGGGAGATAGGGATGAGCAGTTCTTC.

The sample holds a few counts of this clonotype. It may be a read error: a sequence one base away is much more abundant. CDR3 loop: CASSVESGGVGKIQYF. The CDR3 DNA follows: TGTGCCAGCAGCGTAGAATCAGGTGGCGTCGGAAAAATTCAGTACTTC. The chain joins TRBV9 to TRBJ2-4; D call uncertain. The CDR3 loop spans 16 amino acids. Germline assignment: CDR1 SGDLS and CDR2 YYNGEE. Trimming took 0 bases from V and 10 from J, leaving 20 bases between them.

This clonotype was counted a few times. The junction does not match germline at one end; this may be a read error. V and J are TRBV2 and TRBJ1-5; the D gene is possibly TRBD1 (6 bases). The length of the CDR3 is 15 residues. Germline CDR1 is SNHLY and CDR2 is FYNNEI. CDR3 sequence (DNA): TGTGCCAGCAGTGAACCCGGGGGCATAGATCAGCCCCAGAATTTT. It specifies CASSEPGGIDQPQNF.

This clonotype was found many times. The chain couples TRBV12-3 or TRBV12-4 to TRBJ1-1; 7 positions match TRBD1. The CDR3 is 13 residues long. V lost 6 bases to trimming and J lost 10 bases; unmatched junction nucleotides: 11. CDR3 residues: CASRDTGEVRAFF. The CDR3 DNA sequence: TGTGCCAGCAGGGATACAGGGGAAGTCCGAGCTTTCTTT.

There are many counts of this clonotype. CDR3 bases: TGTGCCAGCAGCAACGCCGGTCAAGGGAGGTCCCAGACCCAGTACTTC. This gives the protein CASSNAGQGRSQTQYF. The chain is built from TRBV6-5 and TRBJ2-5; weak D call: TRBD2 (6 bases). V lost 6 bases and J 6 bases, leaving 23 bases between the germline ends. Germline lookup yields CDR1 MNHEY and CDR2 SVGAGI. CDR3 length: 16 residues.

This clonotype was counted only a few times. It may be a read error: a sequence one base away is much more abundant. The chain has TRBV4-1 and TRBJ1-5, with D hard to call. The CDR3 consists of 15 residues. The germline V gene encodes CDR1 MGHRA and CDR2 YSYEKL. CDR3 amino acids: CASSQDGDVGLSQNF. CDR3 nucleotide sequence: TGCGCCAGCAGCCAAGATGGCGACGTAGGTTTGTCCCAGAATTTT.

The table lists this clonotype with many counts. The genes are TRBV20-1 and TRBJ2-7; D is tentatively TRBD1 or TRBD2 (5 bases each). V lost 3 bases and J lost 4, with 16 bases in between. The CDR3 contains 14 residues. Germline V gene lookup returns CDR1 DFQATT and CDR2 SNEGSKA (reference sequence). CDR3 coding DNA: TGCAGTGCTAGGGACCGGGACGGAGATTACGAGCAGTACTTC. Translation: CSARDRDGDYEQYF.

This clonotype was seen many times. The chain combines TRBV5-1 with TRBJ1-2; D not resolved. Germline assignment: CDR1 SGHRS and CDR2 YFSETQ. The ends were cut back, 4 bases at V and 2 bases at J, with 6 bases in the middle. The CDR3 loop spans 12 amino acids. The CDR3 DNA reads as TGCGCCAGCAGCGTCAGCAACTATGGCTACACCTTC. As protein: CASSVSNYGYTF.

This clonotype was observed many times. V gene TRBV5-6 combines with J gene TRBJ2-7; a weak D match, TRBD2 (5 bases). CDR3 length equals 13 residues. CDR1 is SGHDT, CDR2 YYEEEE, per germline. With 2 bases removed from V and 1 base from J, the gap between germline ends came to 7 bases. In nucleotides, the CDR3 is TGTGCCAGCAGCTTTTCGGGATCCTACGAGCAGTACTTC. Its protein product is CASSFSGSYEQYF. The variable domain in full, completed from reference TRBV5-6 and TRBJ2-7, reads DAGVTQSPTHLIKTRGQQVTLRCSPKSGHDTVSWYQQALGQGPQFIFQYYEEEERQRGNFPDRFSGHQFPNYSSELNVNALLLGDSALYLCASSFSGSYEQYFGPGTRLTVT.

This clonotype has a handful of counts. V is TRBV6-5 and J is TRBJ2-1; perhaps D is TRBD1 or TRBD2 (5 bases each). The CDR3 has 17 residues. Germline V gene lookup returns CDR1 MNHEY and CDR2 SVGAGI. Trimming removed 7 bases from V and 2 bases from J, with 21 bases in between. The CDR3 region has the DNA TGTGCCAGCAACCCGGACCGGGGACCTACAGCCTACAATGAGCAGTTCTTC. It is translated as CASNPDRGPTAYNEQFF.

This clonotype showed up many times. V gene TRBV7-2 combines with J gene TRBJ2-7; 12 positions match TRBD2. The CDR3 is made up of 17 amino acids. Germline V gene data show CDR1 as SGHTA and CDR2 as FQGNSA. V gave up 5 bases and J gave up 2 bases; unmatched junction bases: 10. CDR3 sequence reads: CASSGPGLAGRTYEQYF. The CDR3 nucleotides are TGTGCCAGCAGCGGCCCGGGACTAGCGGGCCGAACCTACGAGCAGTACTTC.

The rearrangement links TRBV7-6 to TRBJ2-7, with 7 bases fitting TRBD1. The CDR3 loop spans 15 amino acids. Looked up from germline, CDR1 is SGHVS and CDR2 is FNYEAQ. V gave up 5 bases and J gave up 0 bases; unmatched junction bases: 7. The CDR3 here is CASSPTGNPSYEQYF. CDR3 coding DNA: TGTGCCAGCAGCCCGACAGGGAACCCCTCCTACGAGCAGTACTTC.

This clonotype appeared many times. The rearrangement links TRBV4-2 to TRBJ1-5; no clear D. This CDR3 is built from 13 residues. Deletions cut 4 bases from V and 3 bases from J, with 7 bases between. CDR1 and CDR2 (germline): LGHNA, YNFKEQ. The CDR3 DNA follows: TGTGCCAGCAGCCGAGACCCCAATCAGCCCCAGCATTTT. The encoded protein is CASSRDPNQPQHF.

This clonotype was picked up many times. The rearrangement joins TRBV28 to TRBJ2-1, with D perhaps TRBD1 (8 bases). The CDR3 loop spans 16 amino acids. V lost 11 bases, J lost 4 bases, and 24 bases lay in between. Germline assignment: CDR1 MDHEN and CDR2 SYDVKM. In DNA form, the CDR3 reads TGTGCCTCCCAGGGGGCGCCGGGAGGTCTTTACAATGAGCAGTTCTTC. Translated: CASQGAPGGLYNEQFF.

The chain joins TRBV4-2 to TRBJ1-1, with D maybe TRBD1 (5 bases). This CDR3 region has 16 residues. Trimming took off 5 bases at V and 2 bases at J, with 18 bases between the two ends. CDR1 LGHNA and CDR2 YNFKEQ come from the germline V gene. DNA of the CDR3: TGTGCCAGCAGCTCCGGGACCGTATACCTAAACACTGAAGCTTTCTTT. It is translated as CASSSGTVYLNTEAFF.

This clonotype was detected only a few times. This sequence may be a read error, since a much larger clone differs from it by one base. V is TRBV7-6 and J is TRBJ1-1; maybe TRBD1 (6 bases). CDR3 length: 15 amino acids. V was cut by 4 bases and J by 4 bases, with 16 bases left in between. Germline loops: CDR1 SGHVS, CDR2 FNYEAQ. CDR3 in amino acids: CASSWEGGVGTEAFF. CDR3 bases: TGTGCCAGCAGCTGGGAGGGGGGTGTGGGCACTGAAGCTTTCTTT.

This clonotype was counted many times. The DNA of the CDR3 is TGCAGTGCTCGGGACGGAGGGAATGAAAAACTGTTTTTT. This gives the protein CSARDGGNEKLFF. The V gene is TRBV20-1, the J gene TRBJ1-4; possible D gene TRBD1, 5 bases. V lost 5 bases and J lost 5, with 12 bases in between. CDR1 and CDR2 (germline): DFQATT, SNEGSKA (reference sequence). CDR3 length: 13 residues.

This clonotype has at least ten counts. This rearrangement joins TRBV7-2 to TRBJ2-3, with D hard to call. The V gene lost 7 bases and the J gene lost 4 bases, with 21 bases spanning the gap. The germline V gene has CDR1 SGHTA and CDR2 FQGNSA. This CDR3 region has 16 residues. CDR3 nucleotide sequence: TGTGCCAGCACCTATCCCGGGTGGTATGGGGCAGATACGCAGTATTTT. Its protein product is CASTYPGWYGADTQYF.

This clonotype was found many times. The chain is built from TRBV10-3 and TRBJ1-1, with D tentatively TRBD1 (5 bases). This CDR3 is 20 amino acids long. In germline, CDR1 is ENHRY, CDR2 SYGVKD. The germline V and J ends were trimmed by 3 bases and 0 bases, with 26 bases remaining between them. The CDR3 is CAISEFGAGEEMFLNTEAFF. In DNA form, the CDR3 reads TGTGCCATCAGTGAATTCGGGGCTGGGGAGGAGATGTTCCTGAACACTGAAGCTTTCTTT.

The sample holds many counts of this clonotype. The chain couples TRBV12-3 or TRBV12-4 to TRBJ1-2; 7 positions agree with TRBD1. There are 14 residues in the CDR3. V lost 8 bases and J lost 6; bases outside the gene matches: 12. CDR3 nucleotides: TGTGCCAGCGGCCGGGACAGTCTTTCGGATGGCTACACCTTC. As protein: CASGRDSLSDGYTF.

This clonotype was seen repeatedly, ten times or more. The gene calls are TRBV3-1 and TRBJ1-1; perhaps TRBD1 as D (6 bases). The CDR3 length is 17 residues. CDR1 is LGHDT, CDR2 YNNKEL, per germline (reference sequence). The V gene lost 0 bases and the J gene lost 1 base, with 15 bases spanning the gap. Here the CDR3 DNA reads TGTGCCAGCAGCCAAGAAGGGGGAGGCAAGCAGAACACTGAAGCTTTCTTT. As protein: CASSQEGGGKQNTEAFF.

This clonotype turned up a few times. The chain carries TRBV7-8 and TRBJ1-4; D not resolved. Deletions cut 3 bases from V and 6 bases from J, with 17 bases between. This CDR3 is built from 16 residues. Germline CDR1 SGHVS, CDR2 FQNEAQ. The CDR3 DNA reads as TGTGCCAGCAGCTTTTTAGGAGGGAGAGCCCATGAAAAACTGTTTTTT. It is translated as CASSFLGGRAHEKLFF. The full variable domain, in which reference TRBV7-8 and TRBJ1-4 provide the parts outside the CDR3, is GAGVSQSPRYKVAKRGQDVALRCDPISGHVSLFWYQQALGQGPEFLTYFQNEAQLDKSGLPSDRFFAERPEGSVSTLKIQRTQQEDSAVYLCASSFLGGRAHEKLFFGSGTQLSVL.

In this sample, this clonotype turned up many times. The CDR3 reads CSVGHSPAPSGANVLTF. The CDR3 region has the DNA TGCAGCGTAGGACATTCACCCGCCCCCTCTGGGGCCAACGTCCTGACTTTC. The V gene is TRBV29-1, the J gene TRBJ2-6, with a tentative D call TRBD1 (5 bases). Trimming removed 6 bases at V and 0 bases at J, with 18 bases between. This CDR3 contains 17 residues. The V gene's germline CDR1 is SQVTM and CDR2 ANQGSEA.

The table lists this clonotype with many counts. The chain couples TRBV5-1 to TRBJ2-2, with D unclear. The V end was cut by 0 bases, the J end by 3 bases, with 15 bases between. CDR3 length equals 17 residues. Germline CDR1 SGHRS, CDR2 YFSETQ. As DNA, the CDR3 is TGCGCCAGCAGCTTGGTGTCGCAGTGGTTGGACACCGGGGAGCTGTTTTTT. Translation: CASSLVSQWLDTGELFF.